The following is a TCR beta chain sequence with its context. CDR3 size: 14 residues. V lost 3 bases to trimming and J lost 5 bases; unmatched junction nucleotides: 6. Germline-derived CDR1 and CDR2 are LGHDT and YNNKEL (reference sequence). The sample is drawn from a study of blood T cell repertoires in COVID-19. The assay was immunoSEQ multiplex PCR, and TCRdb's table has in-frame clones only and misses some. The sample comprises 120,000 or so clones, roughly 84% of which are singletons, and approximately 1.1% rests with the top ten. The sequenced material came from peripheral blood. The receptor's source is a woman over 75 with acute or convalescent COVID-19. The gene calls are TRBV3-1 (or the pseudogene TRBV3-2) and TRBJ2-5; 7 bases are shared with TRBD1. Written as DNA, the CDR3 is TGTGCCAGCAGCCACGCAGGGGGTATGGAGACCCAGTACTTC. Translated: CASSHAGGMETQYF.